Listed below are T cell receptor beta chains from one sample, sequenced in a study of cytomegalovirus exposure and HLA in healthy donors. Assay used: immunoSEQ multiplex PCR; TCRdb lists only in-frame clones, some missing. The repertoire holds some 96,000 clones, with 64% as singletons. Sequenced material: PBMCs. Receptors originate from a man in his sixties in good health and CMV-seronegative. CDR3s include the opening cysteine and the closing phenylalanine or tryptophan. The D gene is left open where the match is weak. Not all rows give a size; the values are once, few, many and, for expanded clones, a class.

d_call	clone_size	v_call	j_call	cdr3_length	cdr3_aa	cdr3_nt
.	.	TRBV4-1	TRBJ1-5	17	CASSQEGGLAYNQPQHF	TGCGCCAGCAGCCAAGAGGGGGGATTGGCCTACAATCAGCCCCAGCATTTT
TRBD2	.	TRBV10-2	TRBJ2-3	15	CASSVASGGPDTQYF	TGCGCCAGCAGTGTAGCTAGCGGAGGCCCCGATACGCAGTATTTT
.	.	TRBV5-1	TRBJ2-1	15	CASSLAGDFYNEQFF	TGCGCCAGCAGCTTGGCGGGAGACTTCTACAATGAGCAGTTCTTC
TRBD1	few	TRBV14	TRBJ1-1	13	CASSPFTGGEAFF	TGTGCCAGCAGCCCGTTTACAGGGGGTGAAGCTTTCTTT
TRBD1	.	TRBV4-2	TRBJ1-1	14	CASSQNYRGTEAFF	TGTGCCAGCAGCCAAAATTACAGGGGAACTGAAGCTTTCTTT
TRBD2	.	TRBV2	TRBJ2-1	15	CAISEVAGGYNEQFF	TGTGCCATCTCTGAGGTGGCGGGGGGATACAATGAGCAGTTCTTC
TRBD1	medium-sized	TRBV5-1	TRBJ2-1	14	CASSEQGFYSEQFF	TGCGCCAGCAGCGAACAGGGGTTTTACAGTGAGCAGTTCTTC
.	.	TRBV21-1	TRBJ2-1	14	CASPPGLACDEQFF	TGTGCCAGCCCGCCGGGACTAGCTTGCGATGAGCAGTTCTTC
TRBD1	.	TRBV2	TRBJ1-5	15	CASSGSTGIYQPQHF	TGTGCCAGCAGTGGGTCGACAGGGATATATCAGCCCCAGCATTTT
.	.	TRBV28	TRBJ1-2	12	CASTGNNYGYTF	TGTGCCAGCACAGGGAATAACTATGGCTACACCTTC
.	few	TRBV19	TRBJ1-5	11	CASSNLQGAHF	TGTGCCAGTAGTAACTTACAGGGTGCGCATTTT
TRBD2	few	TRBV5-1	TRBJ2-2	14	CASTGLAGTGELFF	TGCGCCAGCACGGGACTAGCAGGCACCGGGGAGCTGTTTTTT
TRBD1	few	TRBV7-9	TRBJ1-4	14	CASSPGQGSEKLFF	TGTGCCAGCAGCCCGGGACAGGGGAGTGAAAAACTGTTTTTT
.	few	TRBV11-3	TRBJ2-7	15	CASSLSGHSSDEQYF	TGTGCCAGCAGCTTATCAGGACACTCCTCTGACGAGCAGTACTTC
.	.	TRBV7-9	TRBJ1-2	13	CASSFGRGDGYTF	TGTGCCAGCAGTTTCGGTAGAGGTGATGGCTACACCTTC
.	few	TRBV1	TRBJ2-7	13	CTSNPREYYEQYF	TGCACCAGCAACCCCCGGGAATACTACGAGCAGTACTTC
.	.	TRBV29-1	TRBJ1-4	12	CSVSSGTEKLFF	TGCAGCGTCTCTTCAGGAACGGAAAAACTGTTTTTT
.	.	TRBV6-6	TRBJ1-1	15	CASSPSDVRNTEAFF	TGTGCCAGCAGTCCTAGCGACGTGCGGAACACTGAAGCTTTCTTT
TRBD1	.	TRBV28	TRBJ1-2	16	CASSSLGQGSNYGYTF	TGTGCCAGCAGTTCCCTTGGACAGGGCTCTAACTATGGCTACACCTTC
.	few	TRBV5-1	TRBJ1-1	14	CASSLTHWNTEAFF	TGCGCCAGCAGCTTGACACATTGGAACACTGAAGCTTTCTTT
TRBD2	few	TRBV5-1	TRBJ2-1	15	CASSGSGPAYNEQFF	TGCGCCAGCAGCGGTAGCGGGCCCGCCTACAATGAGCAGTTCTTC
.	.	TRBV5-4	TRBJ2-3	14	CASTPGGGADTQYF	TGTGCCAGCACCCCCGGGGGTGGCGCAGATACGCAGTATTTT
.	few	TRBV21-1	TRBJ2-7	14	CASSYLPGFDEQYF	TGTGCCAGCAGCTACTTACCAGGGTTCGACGAGCAGTACTTC
.	.	TRBV27	TRBJ2-5	12	CASSLTKETQYF	TGTGCCAGCAGTTTAACAAAGGAGACCCAGTACTTC
.	.	TRBV29-1	TRBJ1-1	11	CSVGQLETAFF	TGCAGCGTTGGACAACTCGAGACGGCTTTCTTT
TRBD2	.	TRBV6-1	TRBJ2-3	15	CASSVLAGATDTQYF	TGTGCCAGCAGTGTATTAGCGGGGGCAACAGATACGCAGTATTTT
TRBD2	.	TRBV10-2	TRBJ2-1	18	CASSARGTGTSGYNEQFF	TGCGCCAGCAGTGCTAGAGGGACCGGGACTAGCGGTTACAATGAGCAGTTCTTC
.	.	TRBV5-1	TRBJ1-1	14	CASSTTGMDTEAFF	TGCGCCAGCAGCACTACAGGGATGGACACTGAAGCTTTCTTT
TRBD1	.	TRBV5-1	TRBJ2-7	13	CASSPGQGWEQYF	TGCGCCAGCAGTCCGGGACAGGGCTGGGAGCAGTACTTC
TRBD1	.	TRBV10-1	TRBJ2-3	15	CASSPTGGPADTQYF	TGCGCCAGCAGTCCGACAGGGGGCCCAGCAGATACGCAGTATTTT
TRBD1	.	TRBV30	TRBJ1-4	16	CAWSTGLGTGGEKLFF	TGTGCCTGGAGTACTGGTCTAGGGACAGGGGGTGAAAAACTGTTTTTT
.	.	TRBV5-1	TRBJ2-4	14	CASSISTGLNIQYF	TGCGCCAGCAGCATCTCGACAGGTTTAAACATTCAGTACTTC
.	few	TRBV2	TRBJ2-7	15	CASSDWGGADYEQYF	TGTGCCAGCAGTGATTGGGGGGGGGCCGACTACGAGCAGTACTTC
.	.	TRBV29-1	TRBJ2-3	14	CSVEKGESTDTQYF	TGCAGCGTTGAAAAGGGGGAATCCACAGATACGCAGTATTTT
.	.	TRBV30	TRBJ1-1	13	CAWSAGIDTEAFF	TGTGCCTGGAGTGCAGGGATAGACACTGAAGCTTTCTTT
.	few	TRBV5-6	TRBJ1-1	14	CASSLDRKNTEAFF	TGTGCCAGCAGCTTGGACAGAAAGAACACTGAAGCTTTCTTT
.	.	TRBV20-1	TRBJ2-3	11	CSAREYNTQYF	TGCAGTGCTAGGGAGTATAATACGCAGTATTTT
TRBD1	.	TRBV28	TRBJ2-7	14	CASSSTGGAYEQYF	TGTGCCAGCAGTTCCACAGGGGGCGCGTACGAGCAGTACTTC
TRBD2	few	TRBV5-1	TRBJ2-3	18	CASSLASGTTLSTDTQYF	TGCGCCAGCAGCTTGGCCTCAGGGACTACTTTGAGCACAGATACGCAGTATTTT
.	.	TRBV5-1	TRBJ1-2	15	CASSQGLETVYGYTF	TGCGCCAGCAGCCAGGGCTTGGAAACAGTCTATGGCTACACCTTC
TRBD1	.	TRBV5-6	TRBJ1-1	14	CASRGTGGNTEAFF	TGTGCCAGCAGGGGGACAGGGGGGAACACTGAAGCTTTCTTT
.	.	TRBV6-1	TRBJ2-7	15	CASSEWSRGEGEQYF	TGTGCCAGCAGTGAATGGTCTCGGGGTGAGGGCGAGCAGTACTTC
.	few	TRBV28	TRBJ2-5	17	CASRDKDLSTRQETQYF	TGTGCCAGCAGGGATAAGGACTTATCAACGAGACAAGAGACCCAGTACTTC
TRBD1	.	TRBV5-1	TRBJ2-3	15	CASSLTGARTDTQYF	TGCGCCAGCAGCTTAACAGGGGCGAGGACAGATACGCAGTATTTT
.	.	TRBV6-5	TRBJ2-1	16	CASSYGGASSRVEQFF	TGTGCCAGCAGTTACGGGGGGGCTAGCTCCAGGGTTGAGCAGTTCTTC
TRBD1	.	TRBV2	TRBJ2-7	13	CASTGQGGYEQYF	TGTGCCAGCACCGGACAGGGTGGCTACGAGCAGTACTTC